This entry lists 4 T cell receptor beta chains sequenced from one sample in a study of CD8+ T cells in alopecia areata. Extracted RNA was reverse transcribed, and the resulting cDNA served as sequencing template. Profiling relied on immunoSEQ multiplex PCR, and the TCRdb table lists in-frame clones only, not all of them. This sample has 150,000 to 200,000 clones, with about three fifths found just once. As for treatment: oral pan-JAK inhibitor, 5-10 mg twice daily. The sequencing used CD4+ T cells sorted from blood, collected between weeks 55 and 65, from a patient treated with tofacitinib. All receptors derive from a human donor with alopecia areata.

In its sample, this clone was seen many times. The V and J genes are TRBV30 and TRBJ1-1; no clear D. Deletions cut 3 bases from V and 0 bases from J, with 5 bases between. The CDR3 sequence is 12 residues long. The germline V gene encodes CDR1 GTSNPN and CDR2 SVGIG (reference sequence). The CDR3 region is CAWRFMNTEAFF. The CDR3 nucleotides are TGTGCCTGGAGATTCATGAACACTGAAGCTTTCTTT.

The CDR3 DNA sequence: TGCGCCAGCAGCCAAGACAGGGGGTCGGCCGGGGAGCTGTTTTTT. It translates to CASSQDRGSAGELFF. The chain employs TRBV4-1 and TRBJ2-2, with 7 bases matching TRBD1. Trimming cost V 0 bases and J 6 bases; bases outside gene matches: 4. The V gene's germline CDR1 is MGHRA and CDR2 YSYEKL. This CDR3 region has 15 residues.

This chain connects TRBV20-1 to TRBJ2-7; D gene unclear. Germline V CDR1 and CDR2: DFQATT, SNEGSKA (reference sequence). This CDR3 contains 11 residues. V dropped 7 bases and J dropped 5 bases, with 12 bases sitting between them. The DNA of the CDR3 is TGCAGTGTTCGGCGCACTCACGAGCAGTACTTC. As protein: CSVRRTHEQYF.

The V gene is TRBV10-2, the J gene TRBJ1-6; D possibly corresponds to TRBD1 (6 bases). CDR1 and CDR2 (germline): WSHSY, SAAADI. Trimming shortened V by 2 bases and J by 7 bases, and 9 bases separated the two germline ends. This CDR3 contains 14 residues. The CDR3 here is CASSEVQGNSPLHF. The CDR3 DNA reads TGCGCCAGCAGTGAGGTACAGGGAAATTCACCCCTCCACTTT.